This is a list of T cell receptor beta chains from one sample in a study of cytomegalovirus exposure and HLA in healthy donors. Sequencing used immunoSEQ multiplex PCR; TCRdb keeps in-frame clones, though not all of them. The sample shows 55,000 to 65,000 clones, about 69% of them seen only once. Input material: PBMCs. The receptors come from a man younger than 40 in good health and CMV-seropositive. The CDR3 runs from the conserved cysteine through the conserved F or W. D genes are given only for firm matches. For some rows the clone size is stated as once, few or many, or as a class when expanded; others skip it.

V gene: TRBV7-8; clone size: .; CDR3 length: 15; J gene: TRBJ2-5; D gene: TRBD1; CDR3 protein: CASSPTGQGARAQYF; CDR3 DNA: TGTGCCAGCAGCCCCACGGGACAGGGGGCGCGGGCCCAGTACTTC
V gene: TRBV19; clone size: .; CDR3 length: 16; J gene: TRBJ1-4; D gene: .; CDR3 protein: CASSIGGRDMIGKLFF; CDR3 DNA: TGTGCCAGTAGTATAGGTGGCAGGGACATGATAGGAAAACTGTTTTTT
V gene: TRBV11-1; clone size: few; CDR3 length: 15; J gene: TRBJ2-1; D gene: TRBD2; CDR3 protein: CASSLWLAAHNEQFF; CDR3 DNA: TGTGCCAGCAGCTTATGGCTAGCGGCCCACAATGAGCAGTTCTTC
V gene: TRBV9; clone size: .; CDR3 length: 13; J gene: TRBJ1-6; D gene: .; CDR3 protein: CASSPGVSSPLHF; CDR3 DNA: TGTGCCAGCAGCCCCGGGGTCAGTTCACCCCTCCACTTT
V gene: TRBV7-8; clone size: .; CDR3 length: 15; J gene: TRBJ1-5; D gene: .; CDR3 protein: CASSFAGRGNQPQHF; CDR3 DNA: TGTGCCAGCAGCTTCGCGGGGCGCGGCAATCAGCCCCAGCATTTT
V gene: TRBV6-6; clone size: .; CDR3 length: 16; J gene: TRBJ2-1; D gene: TRBD2; CDR3 protein: CASSSLTSGGAYEQFF; CDR3 DNA: TGTGCCAGCAGTTCCCTCACTAGCGGGGGGGCCTATGAGCAGTTCTTC
V gene: TRBV5-1; clone size: .; CDR3 length: 16; J gene: TRBJ1-1; D gene: .; CDR3 protein: CASSLTVGGWDTEAFF; CDR3 DNA: TGCGCCAGCAGCTTGACGGTCGGGGGATGGGACACTGAAGCTTTCTTT
V gene: TRBV30; clone size: .; CDR3 length: 12; J gene: TRBJ2-5; D gene: .; CDR3 protein: CAWSEGHYAQYF; CDR3 DNA: TGTGCCTGGAGTGAGGGGCACTATGCCCAGTACTTC
V gene: TRBV28; clone size: .; CDR3 length: 12; J gene: TRBJ1-1; D gene: .; CDR3 protein: CASSPTGTEAFF; CDR3 DNA: TGTGCCAGCAGTCCCACAGGGACTGAAGCTTTCTTT
V gene: TRBV6-5; clone size: .; CDR3 length: 16; J gene: TRBJ1-1; D gene: TRBD1; CDR3 protein: CASSYRTGGVNTEAFF; CDR3 DNA: TGTGCCAGCAGTTATCGAACAGGGGGGGTGAACACTGAAGCTTTCTTT
V gene: TRBV25-1; clone size: .; CDR3 length: 14; J gene: TRBJ1-6; D gene: .; CDR3 protein: CANPQGEYNSPPHF; CDR3 DNA: TGTGCCAATCCACAGGGAGAGTATAATTCACCCCCCCACTTT
V gene: TRBV5-6; clone size: once; CDR3 length: 14; J gene: TRBJ2-3; D gene: TRBD2; CDR3 protein: CASSWTSGADTQYF; CDR3 DNA: TGTGCCAGCAGCTGGACTAGCGGGGCAGATACGCAGTATTTT
V gene: TRBV6-1; clone size: .; CDR3 length: 12; J gene: TRBJ2-7; D gene: TRBD1; CDR3 protein: CASGTGGSEQYF; CDR3 DNA: TGTGCCAGTGGGACAGGGGGCTCCGAGCAGTACTTC
V gene: TRBV5-6; clone size: .; CDR3 length: 14; J gene: TRBJ1-1; D gene: TRBD1; CDR3 protein: CASSRGQTNTEAFF; CDR3 DNA: TGTGCCAGCAGCCGGGGACAGACGAACACTGAAGCTTTCTTT
V gene: TRBV6-6; clone size: .; CDR3 length: 13; J gene: TRBJ2-7; D gene: TRBD1; CDR3 protein: CASSPTGGYEQYF; CDR3 DNA: TGTGCCAGCAGTCCTACAGGGGGTTACGAGCAGTACTTC
V gene: TRBV19; clone size: .; CDR3 length: 13; J gene: TRBJ1-1; D gene: .; CDR3 protein: CASSIVEDTEAFF; CDR3 DNA: TGTGCCAGTAGTATAGTGGAGGACACTGAAGCTTTCTTT
V gene: TRBV5-1; clone size: .; CDR3 length: 14; J gene: TRBJ2-4; D gene: TRBD1; CDR3 protein: CASSSGTGWDIQYF; CDR3 DNA: TGCGCCAGCAGCTCAGGGACAGGGTGGGACATTCAGTACTTC
V gene: TRBV30; clone size: few; CDR3 length: 13; J gene: TRBJ1-2; D gene: .; CDR3 protein: CAWSPPVNYGYTF; CDR3 DNA: TGTGCCTGGAGTCCGCCGGTTAACTATGGCTACACCTTC
V gene: TRBV4-2; clone size: .; CDR3 length: 18; J gene: TRBJ1-6; D gene: TRBD1; CDR3 protein: CASSQDSPLTGSNSPLHF; CDR3 DNA: TGTGCCAGCAGCCAAGATTCCCCACTGACAGGGAGTAATTCACCCCTCCACTTT
V gene: TRBV4-1; clone size: .; CDR3 length: 17; J gene: TRBJ2-1; D gene: TRBD2; CDR3 protein: CASSQDPGGGAYNEQFF; CDR3 DNA: TGCGCCAGCAGCCAAGATCCGGGCGGGGGGGCCTACAATGAGCAGTTCTTC
V gene: TRBV5-4; clone size: .; CDR3 length: 14; J gene: TRBJ2-2; D gene: .; CDR3 protein: CASSLEAATGELFF; CDR3 DNA: TGTGCCAGCAGCTTGGAGGCGGCCACCGGGGAGCTGTTTTTT
V gene: TRBV4-3; clone size: .; CDR3 length: 14; J gene: TRBJ1-6; D gene: .; CDR3 protein: CASSQETVNSPLHF; CDR3 DNA: TGCGCCAGCAGCCAAGAAACGGTTAATTCACCCCTCCACTTT
V gene: TRBV4-3; clone size: .; CDR3 length: 16; J gene: TRBJ2-1; D gene: TRBD2; CDR3 protein: CASSQDWGGVYNEQFF; CDR3 DNA: TGCGCCAGCAGCCAAGATTGGGGGGGGGTATACAATGAGCAGTTCTTC
V gene: TRBV11-3; clone size: .; CDR3 length: 13; J gene: TRBJ2-5; D gene: .; CDR3 protein: CASSLVRQETQYF; CDR3 DNA: TGTGCCAGCAGCTTAGTACGGCAAGAGACCCAGTACTTC
V gene: TRBV2; clone size: .; CDR3 length: 13; J gene: TRBJ1-1; D gene: .; CDR3 protein: CASSELENTEAFF; CDR3 DNA: TGTGCCAGCAGCGAACTAGAGAACACTGAAGCTTTCTTT
V gene: TRBV7-3; clone size: few; CDR3 length: 16; J gene: TRBJ1-1; D gene: .; CDR3 protein: CASSSTGATLNTEAFF; CDR3 DNA: TGTGCCAGCAGCTCTACAGGAGCGACGTTGAACACTGAAGCTTTCTTT
V gene: TRBV10-3; clone size: .; CDR3 length: 13; J gene: TRBJ2-3; D gene: .; CDR3 protein: CATRTGSTDTQYF; CDR3 DNA: TGTGCCACCAGGACCGGGAGCACAGATACGCAGTATTTT
V gene: TRBV9; clone size: .; CDR3 length: 16; J gene: TRBJ1-1; D gene: TRBD1; CDR3 protein: CASSVGTGGMNTEAFF; CDR3 DNA: TGTGCCAGCAGCGTAGGGACAGGTGGGATGAACACTGAAGCTTTCTTT
V gene: TRBV18; clone size: once; CDR3 length: 16; J gene: TRBJ1-2; D gene: TRBD1; CDR3 protein: CASSPSGPQGANGYTF; CDR3 DNA: TGTGCCAGCTCACCATCGGGGCCCCAGGGGGCAAATGGCTACACCTTC
V gene: TRBV5-4; clone size: once; CDR3 length: 14; J gene: TRBJ2-3; D gene: .; CDR3 protein: CASSLLPSTDTQYF; CDR3 DNA: TGTGCCAGCAGCTTGCTCCCGAGCACAGATACGCAGTATTTT
V gene: TRBV7-2; clone size: .; CDR3 length: 19; J gene: TRBJ2-2; D gene: .; CDR3 protein: CASSLSGRGYGISTGELFF; CDR3 DNA: TGTGCCAGCAGCTTATCGGGCAGAGGGTATGGTATTAGCACCGGGGAGCTGTTTTTT
V gene: TRBV6-1; clone size: .; CDR3 length: 12; J gene: TRBJ2-3; D gene: .; CDR3 protein: CASGEMTDTQYF; CDR3 DNA: TGTGCCAGCGGGGAGATGACAGATACGCAGTATTTT
V gene: TRBV15; clone size: .; CDR3 length: 18; J gene: TRBJ2-5; D gene: .; CDR3 protein: CATSRDPPGHKLGETQYF; CDR3 DNA: TGTGCCACCAGCAGAGATCCGCCCGGACACAAGCTTGGGGAGACCCAGTACTTC
V gene: TRBV29-1; clone size: .; CDR3 length: 13; J gene: TRBJ2-2; D gene: .; CDR3 protein: CSGWGEFTGELFF; CDR3 DNA: TGCAGCGGGTGGGGGGAATTCACCGGGGAGCTGTTTTTT
V gene: TRBV30; clone size: .; CDR3 length: 14; J gene: TRBJ1-1; D gene: TRBD1; CDR3 protein: CAWSVTGGNTEAFF; CDR3 DNA: TGTGCCTGGAGTGTAACAGGGGGGAACACTGAAGCTTTCTTT
V gene: TRBV18; clone size: .; CDR3 length: 18; J gene: TRBJ2-3; D gene: TRBD2; CDR3 protein: CASSPRASGGSSTDTQYF; CDR3 DNA: TGTGCCAGCTCACCGAGGGCTAGCGGGGGGAGTAGCACAGATACGCAGTATTTT
V gene: TRBV4-3; clone size: .; CDR3 length: 15; J gene: TRBJ1-2; D gene: .; CDR3 protein: CASSQNYRESSGYTF; CDR3 DNA: TGCGCCAGCAGCCAGAATTACAGGGAATCATCAGGCTACACCTTC
V gene: TRBV5-1; clone size: .; CDR3 length: 14; J gene: TRBJ1-1; D gene: TRBD1; CDR3 protein: CASSLIGTGTEAFF; CDR3 DNA: TGCGCCAGCAGCTTGATCGGGACAGGAACTGAAGCTTTCTTT
V gene: TRBV7-2; clone size: .; CDR3 length: 19; J gene: TRBJ2-7; D gene: TRBD2; CDR3 protein: CASSLVRLAGLRVSYEQYF; CDR3 DNA: TGTGCCAGCAGCTTAGTGAGGCTAGCGGGGTTGCGAGTCTCCTACGAGCAGTACTTC
V gene: TRBV18; clone size: few; CDR3 length: 13; J gene: TRBJ1-1; D gene: .; CDR3 protein: CASSPPMNTEAFF; CDR3 DNA: TGTGCCAGCTCACCACCCATGAACACTGAAGCTTTCTTT
V gene: TRBV19; clone size: .; CDR3 length: 15; J gene: TRBJ1-5; D gene: .; CDR3 protein: CASSYREGNNQPQHF; CDR3 DNA: TGTGCCAGTAGTTACAGGGAAGGCAACAATCAGCCCCAGCATTTT
V gene: TRBV7-2; clone size: .; CDR3 length: 13; J gene: TRBJ1-2; D gene: .; CDR3 protein: CASRLTTTHGYTF; CDR3 DNA: TGTGCCAGCAGGTTGACAACAACCCATGGCTACACCTTC
V gene: TRBV9; clone size: .; CDR3 length: 19; J gene: TRBJ2-3; D gene: .; CDR3 protein: CASSVDLRSGPALPDTQYF; CDR3 DNA: TGTGCCAGCAGCGTAGATCTTAGGTCTGGGCCCGCGCTACCAGATACGCAGTATTTT
V gene: TRBV5-1; clone size: .; CDR3 length: 15; J gene: TRBJ2-1; D gene: TRBD2; CDR3 protein: CASSLSSGGANEQFF; CDR3 DNA: TGCGCCAGCAGCTTATCCAGCGGGGGGGCCAATGAGCAGTTCTTC
V gene: TRBV6-1; clone size: once; CDR3 length: 15; J gene: TRBJ2-3; D gene: TRBD2; CDR3 protein: CASITQLAGADTQYF; CDR3 DNA: TGTGCCAGCATTACCCAACTAGCGGGGGCCGATACGCAGTATTTT
V gene: TRBV30; clone size: .; CDR3 length: 14; J gene: TRBJ1-4; D gene: .; CDR3 protein: CAWSVGVPNEKLFF; CDR3 DNA: TGTGCCTGGAGTGTAGGGGTCCCTAATGAAAAACTGTTTTTT
V gene: TRBV5-1; clone size: .; CDR3 length: 13; J gene: TRBJ1-1; D gene: .; CDR3 protein: CASSLESAFQAFF; CDR3 DNA: TGCGCCAGCAGCTTGGAATCTGCGTTCCAAGCTTTCTTT
V gene: TRBV2; clone size: .; CDR3 length: 15; J gene: TRBJ1-1; D gene: .; CDR3 protein: CASSPTGLLDTEAFF; CDR3 DNA: TGTGCCAGCAGTCCCACAGGGCTGTTGGACACTGAAGCTTTCTTT
V gene: TRBV18; clone size: .; CDR3 length: 14; J gene: TRBJ1-1; D gene: .; CDR3 protein: CASSPAGRDTEAFF; CDR3 DNA: TGTGCCAGCTCACCAGCAGGGAGGGACACTGAAGCTTTCTTT
V gene: TRBV19; clone size: .; CDR3 length: 11; J gene: TRBJ1-5; D gene: .; CDR3 protein: CASSGLGPQHF; CDR3 DNA: TGTGCCAGCAGCGGCCTAGGGCCCCAGCATTTT
V gene: TRBV5-1; clone size: .; CDR3 length: 15; J gene: TRBJ2-3; D gene: TRBD1; CDR3 protein: CASSLGQGITDTQYF; CDR3 DNA: TGCGCCAGCAGCTTGGGACAGGGGATCACAGATACGCAGTATTTT
V gene: TRBV6-5; clone size: .; CDR3 length: 16; J gene: TRBJ2-7; D gene: .; CDR3 protein: CASSYSSQVGSYEQYF; CDR3 DNA: TGTGCCAGCAGTTACTCGTCCCAGGTAGGCTCCTACGAGCAGTACTTC
V gene: TRBV28; clone size: .; CDR3 length: 18; J gene: TRBJ2-2; D gene: TRBD1; CDR3 protein: CASSLGTGPLENTGELFF; CDR3 DNA: TGTGCCAGCAGTTTGGGGACAGGTCCCCTGGAGAACACCGGGGAGCTGTTTTTT
V gene: TRBV5-1; clone size: few; CDR3 length: 17; J gene: TRBJ1-5; D gene: TRBD1; CDR3 protein: CASSLGDRVGGNQPQHF; CDR3 DNA: TGCGCCAGCAGCTTGGGGGACAGGGTTGGTGGCAATCAGCCCCAGCATTTT